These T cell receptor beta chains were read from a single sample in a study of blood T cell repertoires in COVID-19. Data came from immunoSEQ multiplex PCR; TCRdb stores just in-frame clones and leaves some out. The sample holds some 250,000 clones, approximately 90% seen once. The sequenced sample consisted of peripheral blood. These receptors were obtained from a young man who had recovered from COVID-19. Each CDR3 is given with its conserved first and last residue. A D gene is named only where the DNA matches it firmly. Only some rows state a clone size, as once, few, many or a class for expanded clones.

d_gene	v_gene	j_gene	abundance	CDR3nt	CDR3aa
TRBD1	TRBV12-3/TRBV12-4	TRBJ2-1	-	TGTGCCAGCAGCCCGACAGGGAATGAGCAGTTCTTC	CASSPTGNEQFF
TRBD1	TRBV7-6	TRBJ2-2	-	TGTGCCAGCAGTCTGACAGGGACAAACACCGGGGAGCTGTTTTTT	CASSLTGTNTGELFF
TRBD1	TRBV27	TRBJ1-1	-	TGTGCCAGCAGTCCCCGCTGGACAGGGGGAACTGAAGCTTTCTTT	CASSPRWTGGTEAFF
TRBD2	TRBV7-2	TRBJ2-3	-	TGTGCCAGCAGCACCGGACTAGCGGGGGGCACAGATACGCAGTATTTT	CASSTGLAGGTDTQYF
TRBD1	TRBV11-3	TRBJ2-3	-	TGTGCCAGCAGTGAAGGACAGGGGGCTGCAGATACGCAGTATTTT	CASSEGQGAADTQYF
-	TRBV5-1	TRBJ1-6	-	TGCGCCAGCAGCCAACGTCTATATAATTCACCCCTCCACTTT	CASSQRLYNSPLHF
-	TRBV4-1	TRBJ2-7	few	TGCGCCAGCAGCCCCACCCCCGGGCAGGGGCTGAGCGAGCAGTACTTC	CASSPTPGQGLSEQYF
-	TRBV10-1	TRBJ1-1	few	TGCGCCAGCAGTGTCCAGGGAGGCACTGAAGCTTTCTTT	CASSVQGGTEAFF
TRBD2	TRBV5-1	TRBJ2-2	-	TGCGCCAGCAGCTTGGTAGGGACTAGCGCTTCCGGGGAGCTGTTTTTT	CASSLVGTSASGELFF
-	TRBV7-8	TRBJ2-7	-	TGTGCCAGCAGCCCAGGGTTTGGGCAGTACTTC	CASSPGFGQYF
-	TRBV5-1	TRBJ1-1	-	TGCGCCAGCAGCTTCGGAGAAAACGCTGAAGCTTTCTTT	CASSFGENAEAFF
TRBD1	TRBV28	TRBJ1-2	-	TGTGCCAGCAGTTTTACAGGGGCCTATGGCTACACCTTC	CASSFTGAYGYTF
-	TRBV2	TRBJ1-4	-	TGTGCCAGCAGGGGGGGTCAGATGCATGAAAAACTGTTTTTT	CASRGGQMHEKLFF
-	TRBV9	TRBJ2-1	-	TGTGCCAGCAGCGCGCAGGGCCTTGTGGAGCAGTTCTTC	CASSAQGLVEQFF
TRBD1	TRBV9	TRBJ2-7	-	TGTGCCAGCAGCTCCGGCACGGGACAGGTCCCCTACGAGCAGTACTTC	CASSSGTGQVPYEQYF
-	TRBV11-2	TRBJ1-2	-	TGTGCCAGCAGCCGCTCATACCTAGAAGGCTACACCTTC	CASSRSYLEGYTF
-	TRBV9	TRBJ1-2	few	TGTGCCAGCAGCCCAACTAACTATGGCTACACCTTC	CASSPTNYGYTF
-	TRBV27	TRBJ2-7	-	TGTGCCAGCAGTTTACAGGGTCCTTCTTCCCAAGAGCAGTACTTC	CASSLQGPSSQEQYF
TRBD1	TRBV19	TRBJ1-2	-	TGTGCCAGTAGTCCTCCCGGGACAGGTGGCTACACCTTC	CASSPPGTGGYTF
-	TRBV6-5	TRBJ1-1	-	TGTGCCAGCAGTATTACAGGGAAATCGTACACTGAAGCTTTCTTT	CASSITGKSYTEAFF
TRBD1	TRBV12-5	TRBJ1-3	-	TGTGCTAGTGACTTGCCTACAGGGGACTCTGGAAACACCATATATTTT	CASDLPTGDSGNTIYF
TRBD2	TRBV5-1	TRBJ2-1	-	TGCGCCAGCAGCGCCGCTAGCGGGGGGATCTCCTACAATGAGCAGTTCTTC	CASSAASGGISYNEQFF
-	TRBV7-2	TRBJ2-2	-	TGTGCCAGCAGCCCCAGCCTGACAGGTCACACCGGGGAGCTGTTTTTT	CASSPSLTGHTGELFF
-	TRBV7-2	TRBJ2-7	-	TGTGCCAGCAGCTTAGCGCCAGGGCCGACCTACGAGCAGTACTTC	CASSLAPGPTYEQYF
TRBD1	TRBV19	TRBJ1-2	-	TGTGCCAGTAGCCCTGGGGGACAGGGGAACTATGGCTACACCTTC	CASSPGGQGNYGYTF
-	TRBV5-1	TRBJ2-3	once	TGCGCCAGCAGCCCCAACGTACTGTCCGTTGGTACGCAGTATTTT	CASSPNVLSVGTQYF
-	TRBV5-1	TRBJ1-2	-	TGCGCCAGCAGCTTGGGGATCGCGGGGGCAAACTATGGCTACACCTTC	CASSLGIAGANYGYTF
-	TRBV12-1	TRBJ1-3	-	TGTGCCAGCAGCTCGCACCAGGTTTGCTCTGGAAACACCATATATTTT	CASSSHQVCSGNTIYF
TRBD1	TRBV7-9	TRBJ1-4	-	TGTGCCAGCAGCTTCGGACAGGGAACTAATGAAAAACTGTTTTTT	CASSFGQGTNEKLFF
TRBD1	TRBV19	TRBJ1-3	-	TGTGCCAGTAGTACGCCAGGGACAGGCAGAAACACCATATATTTT	CASSTPGTGRNTIYF
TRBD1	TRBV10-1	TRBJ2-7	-	TGCGCCAGCAAAGGGACAGGGGACGAGCAGTACTTC	CASKGTGDEQYF
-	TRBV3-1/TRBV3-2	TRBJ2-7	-	TGTGCCAGCAGCCAAGATTTCCGGGAACAGTACTTC	CASSQDFREQYF
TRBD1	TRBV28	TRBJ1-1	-	TGTGCCAGCAGTTCCGGGGACAGACAGAACACTGAAGCTTTCTTT	CASSSGDRQNTEAFF
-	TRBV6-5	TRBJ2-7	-	TGTGCCAGCATAACAGGGAGTCCCTACGAGCAGTACTTC	CASITGSPYEQYF
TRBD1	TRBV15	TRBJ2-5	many	TGTGCCACCAGCACCCAGGGGGAGGAGACCCAGTACTTC	CATSTQGEETQYF
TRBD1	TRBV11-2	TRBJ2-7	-	TGTGCCAGCAGTATTCCCGGGACAGCCTCCTACGAGCAGTACTTC	CASSIPGTASYEQYF
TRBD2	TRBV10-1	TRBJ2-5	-	TGCGCCAGCAGTCATATAGGGACTAGCGGGGGGTTACAAGAGACCCAGTACTTC	CASSHIGTSGGLQETQYF
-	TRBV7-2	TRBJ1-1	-	TGTGCCAGCACCCTCGGAAGAGGAGTACGGGAGACTGAAGCTTTCTTT	CASTLGRGVRETEAFF
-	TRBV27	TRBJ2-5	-	TGTGCCAGCAGTCAAAGAGGGTCCCAAGAGACCCAGTACTTC	CASSQRGSQETQYF
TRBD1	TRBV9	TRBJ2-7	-	TGTGCCAGCAGCGTAGCTGGGGGACAGGGCTACGAGCAGTACTTC	CASSVAGGQGYEQYF
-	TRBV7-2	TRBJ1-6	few	TGTGCCAGCAGCCCGAAATTGGGGAGGGTATCTTCACCCCTCCACTTT	CASSPKLGRVSSPLHF
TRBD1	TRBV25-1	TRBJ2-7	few	TGTGCCAGCAGTCTGGCAGGGGGCTACGAGCAGTACTTC	CASSLAGGYEQYF
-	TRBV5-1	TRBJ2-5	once	TGCGCCAGCAGCTTGAGCCTCCAAGAGACCCAGTACTTC	CASSLSLQETQYF